The clone carrying this T cell receptor (beta chain) was counted once. V lost 8 bases, J lost 3 bases, and 23 bases lay in between. Germline V CDR1 and CDR2: MDHEN, SYDVKM. The CDR3 is 17 amino acids. TCRdb keeps only in-frame clones here, not all; method: immunoSEQ multiplex PCR. The table lists some 110,000 clones, around four fifths of them singletons, with roughly 19% in the top ten. This specimen belongs to a study of blood T cell repertoires in COVID-19. Study summary: PBMCs, B-cell-depleted T cells, or T cells were the source of the cDNA or gDNA that made up the material.

Sequenced input: peripheral blood. The chain has TRBV28 and TRBJ1-5, with D possibly being TRBD1 (6 bases). The receptor was derived from a woman in her 70s with acute or convalescent COVID-19. Written as DNA, the CDR3 is TGTGCCAGCTCCGGGGGGGCAACGGACAGCCTCAATCAGCCCCAGCATTTT. Protein product: CASSGGATDSLNQPQHF. Looking up the rest from reference TRBV28 and TRBJ1-5 gives the full variable domain: DVKVTQSSRYLVKRTGEKVFLECVQDMDHENMFWYRQDPGLGLRLIYFSYDVKMKEKGDIPEGYSVSREKKERFSLILESASTNQTSMYLCASSGGATDSLNQPQHFGDGTRLSIL.